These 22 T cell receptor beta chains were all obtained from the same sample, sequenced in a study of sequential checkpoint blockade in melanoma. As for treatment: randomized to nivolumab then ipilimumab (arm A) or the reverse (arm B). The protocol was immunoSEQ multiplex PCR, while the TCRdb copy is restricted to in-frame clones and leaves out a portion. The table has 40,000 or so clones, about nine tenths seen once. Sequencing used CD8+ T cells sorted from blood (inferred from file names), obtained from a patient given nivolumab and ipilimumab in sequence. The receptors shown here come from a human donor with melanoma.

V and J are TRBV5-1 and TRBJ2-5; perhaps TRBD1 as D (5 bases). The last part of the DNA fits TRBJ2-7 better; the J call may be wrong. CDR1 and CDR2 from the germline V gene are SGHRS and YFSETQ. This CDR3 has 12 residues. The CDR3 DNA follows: TGCGCCAGCAGCGACGACAGTCGCGAGCAGTACTTC. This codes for CASSDDSREQYF.

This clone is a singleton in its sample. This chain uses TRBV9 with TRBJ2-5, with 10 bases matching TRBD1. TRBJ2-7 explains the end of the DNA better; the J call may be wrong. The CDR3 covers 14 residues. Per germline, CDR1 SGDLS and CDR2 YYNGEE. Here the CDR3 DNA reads TGTGCCAGCAGCGATGGGACAGGGGTATTCGAGCAGTACTTC. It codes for CASSDGTGVFEQYF.

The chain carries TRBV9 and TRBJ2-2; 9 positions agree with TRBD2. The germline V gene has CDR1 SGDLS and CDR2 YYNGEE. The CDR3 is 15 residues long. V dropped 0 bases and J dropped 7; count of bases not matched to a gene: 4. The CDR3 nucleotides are TGTGCCAGCAGCGTAGTAGCGGGAGCGGTCGGGGAGCTGTTTTTT. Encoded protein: CASSVVAGAVGELFF.

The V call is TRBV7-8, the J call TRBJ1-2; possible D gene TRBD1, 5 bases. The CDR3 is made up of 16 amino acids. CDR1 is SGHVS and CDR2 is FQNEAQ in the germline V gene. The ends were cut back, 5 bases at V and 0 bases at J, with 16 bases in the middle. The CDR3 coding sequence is TGTGCCAGCAGCCCGGGGACTAGCGCAACTAACTATGGCTACACCTTC. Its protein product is CASSPGTSATNYGYTF.

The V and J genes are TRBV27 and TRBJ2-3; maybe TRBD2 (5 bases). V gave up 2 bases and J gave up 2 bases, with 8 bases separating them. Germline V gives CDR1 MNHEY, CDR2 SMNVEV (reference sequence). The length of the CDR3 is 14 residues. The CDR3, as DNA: TGTGCCAGCAGTTTACTAGCAACCACAGATACGCAGTATTTT. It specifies CASSLLATTDTQYF.

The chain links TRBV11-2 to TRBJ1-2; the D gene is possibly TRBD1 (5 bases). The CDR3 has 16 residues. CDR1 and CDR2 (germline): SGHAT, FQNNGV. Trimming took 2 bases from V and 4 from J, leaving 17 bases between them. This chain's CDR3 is CASSLLGPGSTYGYTF. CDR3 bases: TGTGCCAGCAGCTTATTGGGGCCAGGCTCGACCTATGGCTACACCTTC.

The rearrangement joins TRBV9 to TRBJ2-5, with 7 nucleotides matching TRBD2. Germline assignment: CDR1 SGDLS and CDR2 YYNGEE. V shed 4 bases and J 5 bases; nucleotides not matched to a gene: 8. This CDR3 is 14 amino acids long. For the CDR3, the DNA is TGTGCCAGCAGCCTCGACGGGACTACCGAGACCCAGTACTTC. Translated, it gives CASSLDGTTETQYF.

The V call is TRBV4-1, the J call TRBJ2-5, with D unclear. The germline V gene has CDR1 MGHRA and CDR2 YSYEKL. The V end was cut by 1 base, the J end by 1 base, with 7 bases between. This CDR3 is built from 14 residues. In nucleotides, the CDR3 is TGCGCCAGCAGCCAAGGGCAGTCCCAAGAGACCCAGTACTTC. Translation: CASSQGQSQETQYF.

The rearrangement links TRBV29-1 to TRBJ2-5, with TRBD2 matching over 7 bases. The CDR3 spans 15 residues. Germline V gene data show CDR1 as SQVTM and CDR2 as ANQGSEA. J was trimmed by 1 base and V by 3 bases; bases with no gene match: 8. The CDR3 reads CSVEISRETQETQYF. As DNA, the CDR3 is TGCAGCGTTGAGATCTCGCGGGAGACCCAAGAGACCCAGTACTTC. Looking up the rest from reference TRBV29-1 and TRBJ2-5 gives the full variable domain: SAVISQKPSRDICQRGTSLTIQCQVDSQVTMMFWYRQQPGQSLTLIATANQGSEATYESGFVIDKFPISRPNLTFSTLTVSNMSPEDSSIYLCSVEISRETQETQYFGPGTRLLVL.

CDR3 sequence: CASSFGIGVTEAFF. The CDR3 DNA sequence: TGTGCCAGCAGTTTTGGAATCGGGGTGACTGAAGCTTTCTTT. This rearrangement joins TRBV27 to TRBJ1-1; D not certain. This CDR3 has 14 residues. Germline values: CDR1 MNHEY, CDR2 SMNVEV (reference sequence). V lost 3 bases, J lost 5 bases, and 13 bases lay in between.

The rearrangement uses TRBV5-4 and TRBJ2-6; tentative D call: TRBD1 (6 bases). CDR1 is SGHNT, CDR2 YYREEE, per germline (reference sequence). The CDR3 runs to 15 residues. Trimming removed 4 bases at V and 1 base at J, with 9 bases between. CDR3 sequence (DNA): TGTGCCAGCAGCCCCAGGGGTTCTGGGGCCAACGTCCTGACTTTC. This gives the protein CASSPRGSGANVLTF. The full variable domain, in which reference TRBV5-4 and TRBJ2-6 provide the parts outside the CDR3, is ETGVTQSPTHLIKTRGQQVTLRCSSQSGHNTVSWYQQALGQGPQFIFQYYREEENGRGNFPPRFSGLQFPNYSSELNVNALELDDSALYLCASSPRGSGANVLTFGAGSRLTVL.

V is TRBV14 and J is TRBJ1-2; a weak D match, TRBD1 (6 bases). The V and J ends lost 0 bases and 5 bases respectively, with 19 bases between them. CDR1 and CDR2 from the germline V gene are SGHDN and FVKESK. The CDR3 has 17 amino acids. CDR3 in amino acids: CASSQERGQLFDYGYTF. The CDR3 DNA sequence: TGTGCCAGCAGCCAAGAACGAGGACAGCTCTTCGATTATGGCTACACCTTC.

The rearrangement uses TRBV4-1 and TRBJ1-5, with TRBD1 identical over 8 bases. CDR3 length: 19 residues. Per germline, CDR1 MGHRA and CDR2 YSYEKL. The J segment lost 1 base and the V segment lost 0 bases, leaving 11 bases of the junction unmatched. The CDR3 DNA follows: TGCGCCAGCAGCCAAGATACAGGGGGTCCCCGGGGAAGCAATCAGCCCCAGCATTTT. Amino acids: CASSQDTGGPRGSNQPQHF.

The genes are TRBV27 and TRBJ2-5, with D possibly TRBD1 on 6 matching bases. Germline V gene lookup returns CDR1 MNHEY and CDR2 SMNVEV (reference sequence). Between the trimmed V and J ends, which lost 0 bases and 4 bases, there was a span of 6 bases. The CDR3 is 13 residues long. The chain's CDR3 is CASSLSGGETQYF. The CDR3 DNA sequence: TGTGCCAGCAGTTTATCAGGGGGAGAGACCCAGTACTTC.

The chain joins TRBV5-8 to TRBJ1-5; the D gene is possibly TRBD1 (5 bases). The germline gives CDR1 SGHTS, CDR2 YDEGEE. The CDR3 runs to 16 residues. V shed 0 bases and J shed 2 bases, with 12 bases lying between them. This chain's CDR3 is CASSLVMGGGNQPQHF. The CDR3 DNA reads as TGTGCCAGCAGCTTGGTCATGGGGGGAGGCAATCAGCCCCAGCATTTT.

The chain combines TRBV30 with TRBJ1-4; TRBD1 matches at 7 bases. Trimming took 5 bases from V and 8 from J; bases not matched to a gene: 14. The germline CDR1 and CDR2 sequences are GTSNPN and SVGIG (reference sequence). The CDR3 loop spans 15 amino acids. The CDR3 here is CAWSRPGGIFEKLFF. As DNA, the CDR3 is TGTGCCTGGTCCCGCCCAGGGGGTATTTTCGAAAAACTGTTTTTT.

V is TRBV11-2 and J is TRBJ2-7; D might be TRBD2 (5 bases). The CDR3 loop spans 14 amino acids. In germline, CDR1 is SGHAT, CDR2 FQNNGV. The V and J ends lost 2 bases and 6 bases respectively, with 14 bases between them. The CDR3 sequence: CASSLFPGVTEQYV. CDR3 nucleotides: TGTGCCAGCAGCTTATTTCCCGGGGTGACCGAGCAGTACGTC.

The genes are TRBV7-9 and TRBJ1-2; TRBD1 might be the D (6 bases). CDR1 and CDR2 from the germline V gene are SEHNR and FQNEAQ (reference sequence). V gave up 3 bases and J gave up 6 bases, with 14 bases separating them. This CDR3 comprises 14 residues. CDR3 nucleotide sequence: TGTGCCAGCAGCTTCCACCCAGGGGTGGATGGCTACACCTTC. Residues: CASSFHPGVDGYTF.

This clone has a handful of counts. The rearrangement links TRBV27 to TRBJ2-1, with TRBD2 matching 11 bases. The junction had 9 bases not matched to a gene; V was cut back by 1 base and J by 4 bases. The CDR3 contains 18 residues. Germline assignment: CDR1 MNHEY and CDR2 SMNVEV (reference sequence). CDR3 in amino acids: CASSLWRPGLAAYNEQFF. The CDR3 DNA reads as TGTGCCAGCAGTTTATGGAGACCGGGACTAGCGGCATACAATGAGCAGTTCTTC.

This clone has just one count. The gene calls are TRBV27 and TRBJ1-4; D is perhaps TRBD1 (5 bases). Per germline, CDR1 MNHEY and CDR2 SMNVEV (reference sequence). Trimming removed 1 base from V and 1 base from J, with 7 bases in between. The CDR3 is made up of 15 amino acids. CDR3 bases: TGTGCCAGCAGTTTATGGGGGGGAACTAATGAAAAACTGTTTTTT. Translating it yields CASSLWGGTNEKLFF.

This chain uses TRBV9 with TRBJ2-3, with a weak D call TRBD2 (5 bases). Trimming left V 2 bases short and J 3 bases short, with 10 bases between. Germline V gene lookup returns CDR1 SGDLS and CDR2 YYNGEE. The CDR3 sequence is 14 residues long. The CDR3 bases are TGTGCCAGCAGCGTGGTTCCGGGAACAGATACGCAGTATTTT. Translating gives CASSVVPGTDTQYF.

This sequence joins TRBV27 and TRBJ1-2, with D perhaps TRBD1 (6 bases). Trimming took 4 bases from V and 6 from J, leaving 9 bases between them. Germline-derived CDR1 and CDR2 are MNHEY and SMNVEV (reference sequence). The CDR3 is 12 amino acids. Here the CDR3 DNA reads TGTGCCAGCAGTTCTTACAGGGATGGCTACACCTTC. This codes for CASSSYRDGYTF.